These 15 T cell receptor beta chains were all obtained from the same sample, sequenced in a study of T-cell memory formation after mild COVID-19. MiXCR was run by TCRdb on the 5' RACE reads, yielding one entry per CDR3 protein. The repertoire holds 450,000 to 650,000 distinct CDR3 sequences, with about a fifth as singletons. Sequencing input: PBMCs or a T cell subset sorted from them (not recorded which). The source is an adult woman who had mild COVID-19 (a few samples of this study predate the infection). Cell type and time point are not known.

V gene TRBV24-1 combines with J gene TRBJ1-2, with 8 bases matching TRBD1. V lost 3 bases and J lost 7; bases outside the gene matches: 9. The germline V gene encodes CDR1 KGHDR and CDR2 SFDVKD. The CDR3 has 15 residues. For the CDR3, the DNA is TGTGCCACCAGTGATCCGGGACAGGCTTTTCGTGGCTACACCTTC. It codes for CATSDPGQAFRGYTF.

The chain uses TRBV13 and TRBJ2-3; D not resolved. This CDR3 region has 14 residues. Germline values: CDR1 PRHDT, CDR2 FYEKMQ (reference sequence). Trimming removed 5 bases from V and 0 bases from J, with 9 bases in between. The CDR3 region is CASSGRASTDTQYF. The DNA of the CDR3 is TGTGCCAGCAGCGGACGAGCGAGCACAGATACGCAGTATTTT.

This clonotype was detected ten times or more. Here the CDR3 DNA reads TGTGCCAGCAGCTTAGTTGGGGGGGCCAGCACAGATACGCAGTATTTT. Residues: CASSLVGGASTDTQYF. This sequence joins TRBV7-6 and TRBJ2-3, with D perhaps TRBD2 (7 bases). Germline V lookup: CDR1 SGHVS, CDR2 FNYEAQ. Trimming stripped 1 base from V and 0 bases from J, with 11 bases between. The CDR3 length is 16 residues.

This clonotype was seen a handful of times. The V and J genes are TRBV29-1 and TRBJ2-5; possibly TRBD1 or TRBD2 for D (5 bases each). The CDR3 consists of 13 residues. Germline V gene lookup returns CDR1 SQVTM and CDR2 ANQGSEA. Trimming took off 6 bases at V and 5 bases at J, with 16 bases between the two ends. The CDR3, as DNA: TGCAGCGTAAGTACCGGGACCGAGGAGACCCAGTACTTC. As protein: CSVSTGTEETQYF. Full variable domain (outside the CDR3, taken from reference TRBV29-1 and TRBJ2-5): SAVISQKPSRDICQRGTSLTIQCQVDSQVTMMFWYRQQPGQSLTLIATANQGSEATYESGFVIDKFPISRPNLTFSTLTVSNMSPEDSSIYLCSVSTGTEETQYFGPGTRLLVL.

This clonotype was detected only a few times. The chain joins TRBV18 to TRBJ2-3; 12 bases agree with TRBD1. Per germline, CDR1 KGHSH and CDR2 LQKENI. CDR3 length: 18 residues. V shed 1 base and J 1 base; nucleotides not matched to a gene: 6. The CDR3 bases are TGTGCCAGCTCACCACGGTCCGGGACAGGGGGCCGCACAGATACGCAGTATTTT. Its protein is CASSPRSGTGGRTDTQYF.

This clonotype showed up just a few times. The chain couples TRBV7-9 to TRBJ2-7; 7 nucleotides line up with TRBD1. This CDR3 region has 15 residues. Germline CDR1 SEHNR, CDR2 FQNEAQ (reference sequence). The V segment lost 3 bases and the J segment 0 bases; nucleotides outside the gene matches: 5. The CDR3 DNA is TGTGCCAGCAGCTTCGACAGGGTTTACTCCTACGAGCAGTACTTC. Translating it yields CASSFDRVYSYEQYF.

This clonotype was found a few times. The chain is built from TRBV5-1 and TRBJ1-6, with 9 bases lining up with TRBD1. Trimming took 0 bases from V and 11 from J; bases not matched to a gene: 6. Germline V gene lookup returns CDR1 SGHRS and CDR2 YFSETQ. CDR3 length: 15 residues. CDR3 protein: CASSLAGQGLAPLHF. The DNA of the CDR3 is TGCGCCAGCAGCTTGGCGGGACAGGGACTAGCACCCCTCCACTTT.

This clonotype showed up just a few times. The V and J genes are TRBV7-9 and TRBJ2-7; 10 bases map to TRBD2. Trimming cost V 5 bases and J 1 base; bases outside gene matches: 11. The CDR3 has 17 residues. Germline CDR1 is SEHNR and CDR2 is FQNEAQ (reference sequence). Written as DNA, the CDR3 is TGTGCCAGCAGCGCGCCTAGCGGGAGAAGGCGGTCCTACGAGCAGTACTTC. It codes for CASSAPSGRRRSYEQYF.

The V and J genes are TRBV6-1 and TRBJ2-3, with D possibly matching TRBD2 (6 bases). This CDR3 region has 17 residues. Trimming removed 4 bases from V and 1 base from J, with 18 bases in between. Germline lookup yields CDR1 MNHNS and CDR2 SASEGT. The CDR3 DNA sequence: TGTGCCAGCAGTGGGCCCCTGGACTATCGGGGCACAGATACGCAGTATTTT. Its translation is CASSGPLDYRGTDTQYF.

This clonotype came up a few times. The chain joins TRBV14 to TRBJ2-7; 9 nucleotides line up with TRBD2. Per germline, CDR1 SGHDN and CDR2 FVKESK. V dropped 3 bases and J dropped 7; count of bases not matched to a gene: 10. This CDR3 comprises 15 residues. CDR3 sequence (DNA): TGTGCCAGCAGCCAGGAGACTAGCGGAAGGGGAGAGCAGTACTTC. Its translation is CASSQETSGRGEQYF. The whole variable domain, remainder taken from reference TRBV14 and TRBJ2-7, is EAGVTQFPSHSVIEKGQTVTLRCDPISGHDNLYWYRRVMGKEIKFLLHFVKESKQDESGMPNNRFLAERTGGTYSTLKVQPAELEDSGVYFCASSQETSGRGEQYFGPGTRLTVT.

This chain links TRBV2 with TRBJ2-1; 10 nucleotides align to TRBD2. Per the germline V gene, CDR1 is SNHLY and CDR2 is FYNNEI. The CDR3 consists of 15 residues. With V trimmed by 4 bases and J by 6 bases, 6 bases remained unmatched. CDR3 in amino acids: CASSVLASGSNEQFF. CDR3 sequence (DNA): TGTGCCAGCAGTGTGTTGGCTAGCGGGAGCAATGAGCAGTTCTTC.

This clonotype has only a few counts. This rearrangement joins TRBV4-1 to TRBJ2-5, with 8 positions matching TRBD2. V lost 0 bases, J lost 5 bases, and 11 bases stayed unmatched. Germline loops: CDR1 MGHRA, CDR2 YSYEKL. The CDR3 runs 17 residues. CDR3 sequence reads: CASSQEHWRGAPETQYF. CDR3 coding DNA: TGCGCCAGCAGCCAAGAGCATTGGCGGGGGGCCCCTGAGACCCAGTACTTC.

The CDR3 DNA follows: TGTGCCAGCTCACCAGAGAGAAACACTGAAGCTTTCTTT. Translated, it gives CASSPERNTEAFF. The chain uses TRBV18 and TRBJ1-1; the D is unclear. CDR1 is KGHSH, CDR2 LQKENI, per germline. Trimming stripped 2 bases from V and 2 bases from J, with 6 bases between. The CDR3 has 13 residues.

This clonotype was picked up a small number of times. This chain joins TRBV5-1 and TRBJ1-1; the match to TRBD1 covers 7 bases. This CDR3 region has 15 residues. Losses at the gene ends were 4 bases for V and 3 bases for J; bases not matched to a gene: 9. From germline, CDR1 is SGHRS and CDR2 YFSETQ. CDR3 nucleotide sequence: TGCGCCAGCAGCATCCATGACAGGGTAGACACTGAAGCTTTCTTT. The encoded protein is CASSIHDRVDTEAFF.

This clonotype was observed once. V and J are TRBV5-6 and TRBJ1-5, with D tentatively TRBD1 (6 bases). This CDR3 spans 13 amino acids. Germline V gene data show CDR1 as SGHDT and CDR2 as YYEEEE. Trimming removed 3 bases at V and 7 bases at J, with 11 bases between. CDR3 sequence reads: CASSSDRSQPQHF. Here the CDR3 DNA reads TGTGCCAGCAGCTCGGACAGAAGCCAGCCCCAGCATTTT.